Following are 21 T cell receptor beta chains from one sample sequenced in a study of shared T cell receptors in the human thymus. Measured with immunoSEQ multiplex PCR; TCRdb has only the in-frame clones, and not every one. Of approximately 730,000 clones listed, 70% to 90% are singletons. These data also featured in a second study, about human thymus T cells.

Sequencing was carried out using thymocytes. All receptors derive from a girl under three years old with a congenital heart defect.

This chain connects TRBV6-1 to TRBJ1-5, with D hard to call. From germline, CDR1 is MNHNS and CDR2 SASEGT. The CDR3 is made up of 19 amino acids. Trimming took off 4 bases at V and 5 bases at J, with 27 bases between the two ends. The CDR3 sequence is CASSVTPRPDGPGDQPQHF. The CDR3 DNA is TGTGCCAGCAGTGTGACCCCCAGGCCCGACGGACCCGGGGATCAGCCCCAGCATTTT.

This clone showed up just a few times. The gene calls are TRBV12-2 and TRBJ1-4; the table's D call TRBD1 went unverified against the DNA. TRBV12-2 is deemed a pseudogene. This CDR3 spans 20 amino acids. The CDR3 DNA follows: TGTGCAAGTCGCGAACGCGGGACAGAAGGGTCTGGAGCAACTAATGAAAAACTGTTTTTT. Translating it yields CASRERGTEGSGATNEKLFF.

The gene calls are TRBV5-5 and TRBJ2-7, with 7 bases identical to TRBD1. In germline, CDR1 is SGHKS, CDR2 YYEKEE (reference sequence). This CDR3 spans 16 amino acids. After removal of 2 bases from V and 3 bases from J, the junction contained 11 bases not matched to a gene. As DNA, the CDR3 is TGTGCCAGCAGCTTAGGCCAATTAGGGGGCGGCTACGAGCAGTACTTC. Translated: CASSLGQLGGGYEQYF.

This chain connects TRBV27 to TRBJ1-2; 7 bases align to TRBD1. This CDR3 has 14 residues. With 3 bases clipped from V and 4 bases from J, the junction kept 5 bases outside the gene matches. The germline gives CDR1 MNHEY, CDR2 SMNVEV (reference sequence). For the CDR3, the DNA is TGTGCCAGCAGTTTGAGACAGGGCCTCTATGGCTACACCTTC. This codes for CASSLRQGLYGYTF.

V usage is TRBV30 and J usage is TRBJ2-7, with D possibly matching TRBD1 (7 bases). V was shortened by 1 base and J by 3 bases, with 16 bases between the two germline ends. The CDR3 consists of 15 residues. Per the germline V gene, CDR1 is GTSNPN and CDR2 is SVGIG (reference sequence). The CDR3 loop is CAWSGRDSFFYEQYF. The CDR3 bases are TGTGCCTGGAGTGGGCGGGACAGCTTTTTCTACGAGCAGTACTTC.

DNA of the CDR3: TGTGCCAGCAGCCAATACCTCCCCAGCTCTGGGGCCAACGTCCTGACTTTC. Translated, it gives CASSQYLPSSGANVLTF. This rearrangement joins TRBV16 to TRBJ2-6, with D unclear. CDR3 length: 17 amino acids. Germline-derived CDR1 and CDR2 are KGHSY and FQNENV. Trimming cost V 1 base and J 0 bases, with 10 bases left between them.

The chain recombines TRBV7-3 with TRBJ1-5, with 8 bases aligning to TRBD1. The CDR3 contains 18 residues. V gave up 4 bases and J gave up 7 bases; unmatched junction bases: 18. Per germline, CDR1 SGHTA and CDR2 FQGTGA. The CDR3 DNA reads as TGTGCCAGCAGCTCCCAAGACCGTCGGACAGGGAAACCACAGCCCCAGCATTTT. The encoded protein is CASSSQDRRTGKPQPQHF.

The CDR3 sequence: CASSPWTSGYNEQFF. CDR3 DNA sequence: TGTGCCAGCAGCCCATGGACTAGCGGCTACAATGAGCAGTTCTTC. The J gene is TRBJ2-1, the V gene TRBV7-9; 10 bases are shared with TRBD2. V dropped 5 bases and J dropped 3; count of bases not matched to a gene: 4. The CDR3 contains 15 residues. CDR1 SEHNR and CDR2 FQNEAQ come from the germline V gene (reference sequence). The full variable domain, with the rest looked up from reference TRBV7-9 and TRBJ2-1, is DTGVSQNPRHKITKRGQNVTFRCDPISEHNRLYWYRQTLGQGPEFLTYFQNEAQLEKSRLLSDRFSAERPKGSFSTLEIQRTEQGDSAMYLCASSPWTSGYNEQFFGPGTRLTVL.

The gene calls are TRBV27 and TRBJ1-1; 11 bases map to TRBD1. This CDR3 has 16 residues. Germline V gene sequence: CDR1 MNHEY, CDR2 SMNVEV (reference sequence). V lost 5 bases, J lost 5 bases, and 10 bases stayed unmatched. The CDR3 region has the DNA TGTGCCAGCAGTCCCCCCGGGACAGGGGGGACTACTGAAGCTTTCTTT. Encoded protein: CASSPPGTGGTTEAFF.

CDR3 sequence: CASSLGRAANLYQETQYF. For the CDR3, the DNA is TGTGCCAGCAGCTTAGGGCGGGCGGCTAACTTGTACCAAGAGACCCAGTACTTC. The chain carries TRBV7-9 and TRBJ2-5, with a tentative D call TRBD2 (5 bases). The CDR3 runs to 18 residues. V lost 1 base, J lost 0 bases, and 18 bases lay in between. Germline V lookup: CDR1 SEHNR, CDR2 FQNEAQ (reference sequence).

The chain has TRBV6-6 and TRBJ1-2, with no clear D. This CDR3 has 13 amino acids. V lost 2 bases and J 8 bases, leaving 12 bases between the germline ends. Germline values: CDR1 MNHNY, CDR2 SVGAGI (reference sequence). This CDR3 is CASSYPSAGGYTF. CDR3 nucleotide sequence: TGTGCCAGCAGTTACCCCTCTGCGGGGGGCTACACCTTC.

The chain combines TRBV7-9 with TRBJ2-7; 9 bases align to TRBD1. V gave up 5 bases and J gave up 3 bases; unmatched junction bases: 14. CDR1 and CDR2 (germline): SEHNR, FQNEAQ (reference sequence). CDR3 length equals 17 residues. The CDR3 nucleotides are TGTGCCAGCAGCCCCAGAACGGGACAGGGATGTATCTACGAGCAGTACTTC. It encodes CASSPRTGQGCIYEQYF.

The V gene is TRBV6-1, the J gene TRBJ2-5; 7 bases are shared with TRBD2. CDR3 length: 12 residues. Germline V gene data show CDR1 as MNHNS and CDR2 as SASEGT. J lost 3 bases, V lost 6 bases, and 1 base had no gene match. The DNA of the CDR3 is TGTGCCAGCAGCCGGGGGGAAGAGACCCAGTACTTC. It codes for CASSRGEETQYF.

J is TRBJ2-1 and V is TRBV7-2; 11 nucleotides line up with TRBD2. In germline, CDR1 is SGHTA, CDR2 FQGNSA. V lost 1 base to trimming and J lost 4 bases; unmatched junction nucleotides: 3. This CDR3 contains 16 residues. In DNA form, the CDR3 reads TGTGCCAGCAGCTTAGAACTAGCGGGGGATTACAATGAGCAGTTCTTC. Translated, it gives CASSLELAGDYNEQFF.

J is TRBJ2-5 and V is TRBV6-5; 11 bases are shared with TRBD1. V lost 2 bases and J lost 5; bases outside the gene matches: 7. Germline lookup yields CDR1 MNHEY and CDR2 SVGAGI. The CDR3 extends over 16 amino acids. The CDR3 is CASSYGRTGGSETQYF. CDR3 nucleotide sequence: TGTGCCAGCAGTTACGGACGGACAGGGGGCTCGGAGACCCAGTACTTC.

The rearrangement links TRBV9 to TRBJ1-1; 7 bases fit TRBD1. The CDR3 has 17 residues. V trimming: 7 bases; J trimming: 4 bases; junction bases outside the gene matches: 19. The germline gives CDR1 SGDLS, CDR2 YYNGEE. The CDR3 loop reads CASHPGGWGLGGTEAFF. For the CDR3, the DNA is TGTGCCAGCCACCCAGGGGGGTGGGGACTCGGGGGCACTGAAGCTTTCTTT. Full variable domain (rest looked up from reference TRBV9 and TRBJ1-1): DSGVTQTPKHLITATGQRVTLRCSPRSGDLSVYWYQQSLDQGLQFLIQYYNGEERAKGNILERFSAQQFPDLHSELNLSSLELGDSALYFCASHPGGWGLGGTEAFFGQGTRLTVV.

The V gene is TRBV5-1, the J gene TRBJ2-1; D remains unclear. Germline V gene lookup returns CDR1 SGHRS and CDR2 YFSETQ. CDR3 length: 14 residues. V gave up 5 bases and J gave up 7 bases, with 16 bases separating them. The CDR3: CASSLPGLLNEQFF. CDR3 sequence (DNA): TGCGCCAGCAGTCTCCCGGGTCTATTAAATGAGCAGTTCTTC.

The V gene is TRBV14, the J gene TRBJ2-7, with 7 bases identical to TRBD1. Germline CDR1 is SGHDN and CDR2 is FVKESK. V lost 2 bases and J lost 4; bases outside the gene matches: 11. There are 16 residues in the CDR3. In nucleotides, the CDR3 is TGTGCCAGCAGCCAATTACGGACAGGATATAGTTACGAGCAGTACTTC. Its protein product is CASSQLRTGYSYEQYF.

The chain carries TRBV28 and TRBJ1-1; the match to TRBD1 covers 7 bases. V lost 6 bases to trimming and J lost 0 bases; unmatched junction nucleotides: 28. The germline CDR1 and CDR2 sequences are MDHEN and SYDVKM. This CDR3 comprises 22 residues. This CDR3 is CASRTPIRYRGSTTPMNTEAFF. CDR3 in DNA: TGTGCCAGCAGGACTCCTATTCGCTACAGGGGATCAACTACCCCCATGAACACTGAAGCTTTCTTT.

V usage is TRBV19 and J usage is TRBJ1-2; perhaps TRBD1 as D (6 bases). The germline V and J ends were trimmed by 3 bases and 6 bases, with 11 bases remaining between them. The CDR3 length is 13 residues. The germline V gene has CDR1 LNHDA and CDR2 SQIVND (reference sequence). The CDR3 sequence is CASSIAGADGYTF. As DNA, the CDR3 is TGTGCCAGTAGTATCGCAGGGGCTGATGGCTACACCTTC. Complete variable domain (other parts from reference TRBV19 and TRBJ1-2): DGGITQSPKYLFRKEGQNVTLSCEQNLNHDAMYWYRQDPGQGLRLIYYSQIVNDFQKGDIAEGYSVSREKKESFPLTVTSAQKNPTAFYLCASSIAGADGYTFGSGTRLTVV.

The chain joins TRBV11-2 to TRBJ1-5; D possibly corresponds to TRBD1 (6 bases). The germline V gene encodes CDR1 SGHAT and CDR2 FQNNGV. Trimming pared 3 bases from V and 3 bases from J, leaving 12 bases between. This CDR3 is built from 15 residues. The CDR3 bases are TGTGCCAGCAGCTTGGGCCAGGGGCACAATCAGCCCCAGCATTTT. Protein: CASSLGQGHNQPQHF.